The 28 T cell receptor beta chains below all came from one sample that was sequenced in a study of blood T cell repertoires in COVID-19. Profiled with immunoSEQ multiplex PCR; TCRdb holds only in-frame clones, not every one. The data show more than 95,000 clones, with under 85% seen just once and approximately 10% held by the top ten. Sample: peripheral blood. Source of these receptors: a man in his 60s with acute or convalescent COVID-19.

The chain has TRBV5-1 and TRBJ2-5, with 13 bases identical to TRBD2. The CDR3 consists of 15 residues. Germline-derived CDR1 and CDR2 are SGHRS and YFSETQ. V shed 5 bases, J shed 4 bases, and the junction held 5 bases outside the gene matches. This CDR3 reads CASRPWTSGRETQYF. In DNA form, the CDR3 reads TGCGCCAGCAGACCCTGGACTAGCGGGAGAGAGACCCAGTACTTC. The entire variable domain, with the rest obtained from reference TRBV5-1 and TRBJ2-5, is as follows: KAGVTQTPRYLIKTRGQQVTLSCSPISGHRSVSWYQQTPGQGLQFLFEYFSETQRNKGNFPGRFSGRQFSNSRSEMNVSTLELGDSALYLCASRPWTSGRETQYFGPGTRLLVL.

This clone was seen a single time. This sequence joins TRBV11-2 and TRBJ2-2; perhaps TRBD2 as D (6 bases). The ends were cut back, 5 bases at V and 7 bases at J, with 8 bases in the middle. The CDR3 is 12 residues long. The germline V gene has CDR1 SGHAT and CDR2 FQNNGV. In nucleotides, the CDR3 is TGTGCCAGCAGCGCGACTAGCGGGGAGCTGTTTTTT. Protein product: CASSATSGELFF.

The V call is TRBV19, the J call TRBJ1-2, with 7 bases identical to TRBD1. The germline V gene has CDR1 LNHDA and CDR2 SQIVND (reference sequence). V dropped 5 bases and J dropped 3; count of bases not matched to a gene: 3. The CDR3 loop spans 13 amino acids. The CDR3 DNA follows: TGTGCCAGTAGTGACACAGGGGACTATGGCTACACCTTC. Its translation: CASSDTGDYGYTF.

V gene TRBV3-1 (or the pseudogene TRBV3-2) combines with J gene TRBJ2-1; D is perhaps TRBD2 (6 bases). The CDR3 is 17 residues long. The germline V and J ends were trimmed by 4 bases and 6 bases, with 22 bases remaining between them. The germline V gene has CDR1 LGHDT and CDR2 YNNKEL (reference sequence). CDR3 loop: CASSPEWSGSSGNEQFF. For the CDR3, the DNA is TGTGCCAGCAGCCCTGAGTGGAGCGGGTCTTCCGGCAATGAGCAGTTCTTC.

The chain recombines TRBV28 with TRBJ1-5; D might be TRBD1 (5 bases). The CDR3 consists of 14 residues. CDR1 MDHEN and CDR2 SYDVKM come from the germline V gene. With 3 bases removed from V and 2 bases from J, the gap between germline ends came to 8 bases. CDR3 coding DNA: TGTGCCAGCAGTTTGACAGAAGGCAATCAGCCCCAGCATTTT. Protein sequence: CASSLTEGNQPQHF. The variable domain in full, completed from reference TRBV28 and TRBJ1-5, reads DVKVTQSSRYLVKRTGEKVFLECVQDMDHENMFWYRQDPGLGLRLIYFSYDVKMKEKGDIPEGYSVSREKKERFSLILESASTNQTSMYLCASSLTEGNQPQHFGDGTRLSIL.

This clone appeared a single time. The gene calls are TRBV5-5 and TRBJ1-4, with D tentatively TRBD1 (6 bases). V lost 4 bases to trimming and J lost 7 bases, with 20 bases between them. The germline V gene encodes CDR1 SGHKS and CDR2 YYEKEE (reference sequence). There are 16 residues in the CDR3. CDR3 nucleotide sequence: TGTGCCAGCAGCCTGCGACTAACAGGGAGTGGTGAAAAACTGTTTTTT. It translates to CASSLRLTGSGEKLFF.

This clone was seen only once. The chain uses TRBV29-1 and TRBJ2-2; 7 bases agree with TRBD2. There are 14 residues in the CDR3. The trim removed 4 bases at V and 6 bases at J, leaving 8 bases unmatched. The germline V gene encodes CDR1 SQVTM and CDR2 ANQGSEA. The CDR3, as DNA: TGCAGCGTTGCCCGACTAGCATCCGCCGGGGAGCTGTTTTTT. This translates into CSVARLASAGELFF.

The chain has TRBV5-1 and TRBJ1-3; D is ambiguous. The V gene lost 0 bases and the J gene lost 6 bases, with 13 bases spanning the gap. The germline V gene has CDR1 SGHRS and CDR2 YFSETQ. This CDR3 has 15 amino acids. The CDR3 DNA reads TGCGCCAGCAGCTTGGGACACAACGTGGCAAACACCATATATTTT. This codes for CASSLGHNVANTIYF.

The CDR3: CASSLSEGFTEAFF. The CDR3 DNA follows: TGTGCCAGCAGCTTGAGCGAGGGCTTCACTGAAGCTTTCTTT. The chain has TRBV7-9 and TRBJ1-1; D not resolved. The CDR3 has 14 residues. Germline V gene data show CDR1 as SEHNR and CDR2 as FQNEAQ (reference sequence). Trimming took off 3 bases at V and 4 bases at J, with 12 bases between the two ends.

V and J are TRBV9 and TRBJ2-1; the match to TRBD2 covers 11 bases. The CDR3 extends over 17 amino acids. J lost 10 bases, V lost 3 bases, and 15 bases had no gene match. CDR1 is SGDLS, CDR2 YYNGEE, per germline. CDR3 in amino acids: CASSALAGGPTLQEQFF. The DNA for the CDR3 is TGTGCCAGCAGCGCCCTAGCGGGAGGTCCAACCCTCCAAGAGCAGTTCTTC.

This clone was counted a few times. V and J are TRBV24-1 and TRBJ1-1, with TRBD1 matching 10 bases. The CDR3 sequence is 14 residues long. The ends lost 8 bases at V and 4 bases at J; junction bases unmatched: 6. Germline CDR1 and CDR2: KGHDR and SFDVKD. The CDR3 DNA sequence: TGTGCCACCACAGGAGGACAGGGGGGCACTGAAGCTTTCTTT. It codes for CATTGGQGGTEAFF.

This chain connects TRBV30 to TRBJ2-6; the D is unclear. This CDR3 comprises 13 residues. CDR1 is GTSNPN and CDR2 is SVGIG in the germline V gene (reference sequence). The germline V and J ends were trimmed by 4 bases and 3 bases, with 7 bases remaining between them. The CDR3 nucleotides are TGTGCCTGGACCCCACATGGGGCCAACGTCCTGACTTTC. The encoded protein is CAWTPHGANVLTF.

Here the CDR3 DNA reads TGTGCCAGCAGCCCGGTGGTGGCGGGAGCGAACCGGCATGAGCAGTTCTTC. As protein: CASSPVVAGANRHEQFF. This chain connects TRBV7-9 to TRBJ2-1, with 7 bases lining up with TRBD2. This CDR3 has 17 residues. Germline V CDR1 and CDR2: SEHNR, FQNEAQ (reference sequence). Losses at the gene ends were 5 bases for V and 8 bases for J; bases not matched to a gene: 18.

This clone was observed a few times. The rearrangement links TRBV3-1 (or the pseudogene TRBV3-2) to TRBJ1-2, with D unclear. The CDR3 has 14 amino acids. Per germline, CDR1 LGHDT and CDR2 YNNKEL (reference sequence). Trimming removed 2 bases at V and 2 bases at J, with 9 bases between. CDR3 amino acids: CASSQLAGNYGYTF. The CDR3 region has the DNA TGTGCCAGCAGCCAACTTGCGGGGAACTATGGCTACACCTTC.

J is TRBJ1-6 and V is TRBV4-2; D perhaps matches TRBD1 (6 bases). Looked up from germline, CDR1 is LGHNA and CDR2 is YNFKEQ. The ends were cut back, 0 bases at V and 6 bases at J, with 21 bases in the middle. The CDR3 has 19 amino acids. In DNA, the CDR3 is TGTGCCAGCAGCCAAGATTCGGGGGGGGCCCTTGACGGTAATTCACCCCTCCACTTT. Residues: CASSQDSGGALDGNSPLHF.

The chain combines TRBV28 with TRBJ1-5; TRBD1 matches at 9 bases. The CDR3 has 17 residues. J was trimmed by 6 bases and V by 5 bases; bases with no gene match: 14. CDR1 MDHEN and CDR2 SYDVKM come from the germline V gene. The CDR3, as DNA: TGTGCCAGCAGTCCAGCGGCGGGACAGGGTATGGGTCAGCCCCAGCATTTT. Its protein product is CASSPAAGQGMGQPQHF.

This chain joins TRBV13 and TRBJ2-1; 9 nucleotides match TRBD2. The J segment lost 6 bases and the V segment lost 3 bases, leaving 6 bases of the junction unmatched. This CDR3 is 15 amino acids long. Germline CDR1 is PRHDT and CDR2 is FYEKMQ (reference sequence). Here the CDR3 DNA reads TGTGCCAGCAGCTTTAGCGGGAGAGTGGTCAATGAGCAGTTCTTC. Amino acids: CASSFSGRVVNEQFF. The variable domain in full, completed from reference TRBV13 and TRBJ2-1, reads AAGVIQSPRHLIKEKRETATLKCYPIPRHDTVYWYQQGPGQDPQFLISFYEKMQSDKGSIPDRFSAQQFSDYHSELNMSSLELGDSALYFCASSFSGRVVNEQFFGPGTRLTVL.

This clone was detected only once. V gene TRBV18 combines with J gene TRBJ1-4; 9 nucleotides line up with TRBD1. V lost 4 bases to trimming and J lost 3 bases; unmatched junction nucleotides: 6. The germline V gene has CDR1 KGHSH and CDR2 LQKENI. CDR3 length: 16 amino acids. The chain's CDR3 is CASSRNDRGSNEKLFF. CDR3 sequence (DNA): TGTGCCAGCTCACGAAATGACAGGGGGTCTAATGAAAAACTGTTTTTT. The variable domain in full, with the rest retrieved from reference TRBV18 and TRBJ1-4, is NAGVMQNPRHLVRRRGQEARLRCSPMKGHSHVYWYRQLPEEGLKFMVYLQKENIIDESGMPKERFSAEFPKEGPSILRIQQVVRGDSAAYFCASSRNDRGSNEKLFFGSGTQLSVL.

This chain joins TRBV5-1 and TRBJ1-1; possibly TRBD1 for D (5 bases). Between the trimmed V and J ends, which lost 6 bases and 1 base, there was a span of 16 bases. Germline values: CDR1 SGHRS, CDR2 YFSETQ. The CDR3 spans 15 residues. DNA of the CDR3: TGCGCCAGCACCCGAATGCCCACAGGGAACACTGAAGCTTTCTTT. It yields the protein CASTRMPTGNTEAFF.

This clone was seen just once. The chain links TRBV7-6 to TRBJ2-1; D gene ambiguous. With 1 base removed from V and 9 bases from J, the gap between germline ends came to 13 bases. CDR3 length: 14 residues. CDR1 is SGHVS and CDR2 is FNYEAQ in the germline V gene. CDR3 amino acids: CASSLGVTPGEQFF. The CDR3 coding sequence is TGTGCCAGCAGCTTAGGTGTGACGCCAGGTGAGCAGTTCTTC.

A few counts support this clone. This sequence joins TRBV7-9 and TRBJ2-1, with TRBD2 identical over 10 bases. Unmatched junction bases numbered 1, after V lost 3 bases and J lost 5 bases. The CDR3 has 14 amino acids. CDR1 and CDR2 (germline): SEHNR, FQNEAQ (reference sequence). This chain's CDR3 is CASSFGTSDNEQFF. The CDR3 DNA follows: TGTGCCAGCAGCTTCGGGACTAGCGACAATGAGCAGTTCTTC.

This chain connects TRBV19 to TRBJ1-6; D ambiguous. V lost 8 bases and J 0 bases, leaving 5 bases between the germline ends. This CDR3 has 13 amino acids. CDR1 LNHDA and CDR2 SQIVND come from the germline V gene (reference sequence). The CDR3 protein is CASHSSYNSPLHF. CDR3 DNA: TGTGCCAGTCATAGCTCCTATAATTCACCCCTCCACTTT.

This chain links TRBV28 with TRBJ1-2, with 7 bases lining up with TRBD1. This CDR3 comprises 15 residues. The V gene's germline CDR1 is MDHEN and CDR2 SYDVKM. Trimming at V came to 3 bases and at J to 3 bases, leaving 7 bases not matched to a gene. CDR3 bases: TGTGCCAGCAGTTTTAGTGACAGGGACTACTATGGCTACACCTTC. The encoded protein is CASSFSDRDYYGYTF.

The rearrangement joins TRBV2 to TRBJ1-6; no firm D call. This CDR3 comprises 15 residues. V lost 2 bases, J lost 2 bases, and 7 bases lay in between. Germline loops: CDR1 SNHLY, CDR2 FYNNEI. The CDR3 loop is CASSELEAYNSPLHF. DNA of the CDR3: TGTGCCAGCAGTGAATTGGAGGCCTATAATTCACCCCTCCACTTT.

The chain is built from TRBV7-2 and TRBJ2-2; D unresolved. Germline values: CDR1 SGHTA, CDR2 FQGNSA. This CDR3 comprises 12 residues. Trimming left V 6 bases short and J 6 bases short, with 8 bases between. In DNA, the CDR3 is TGTGCCAGCAGACTCCCATCCGGGGAGCTGTTTTTT. Translation gives CASRLPSGELFF.

This clone was seen just once. The gene calls are TRBV29-1 and TRBJ1-5, with TRBD1 as a possible D gene (5 bases). Germline loops: CDR1 SQVTM, CDR2 ANQGSEA. This CDR3 region has 14 residues. V was pared by 4 bases and J by 7 bases, with 17 bases between. The CDR3, as DNA: TGCAGCGTTGCAGTCGGGGGAGGGACCCAGCCCCAGCATTTT. This sequence encodes CSVAVGGGTQPQHF.

This clone was seen once. This chain connects TRBV6-6 to TRBJ2-1; 8 positions match TRBD2. The germline CDR1 and CDR2 sequences are MNHNY and SVGAGI (reference sequence). Trimming cost V 2 bases and J 6 bases; bases outside gene matches: 6. The CDR3 has 15 amino acids. Written as DNA, the CDR3 is TGTGCCAGCAGTTACGACGGTCTAGCGGGCAATGAGCAGTTCTTC. Its protein is CASSYDGLAGNEQFF.

The chain uses TRBV6-6 and TRBJ2-2; 8 nucleotides agree with TRBD2. The J segment lost 7 bases and the V segment lost 2 bases, leaving 6 bases of the junction unmatched. The CDR3 totals 15 residues. CDR1 is MNHNY and CDR2 is SVGAGI in the germline V gene (reference sequence). In nucleotides, the CDR3 is TGTGCCAGCAGTTACCCGGGGGGGGCTAGCGGGGAGCTGTTTTTT. It translates to CASSYPGGASGELFF.